This T cell receptor (beta chain) was captured by sequencing in a study of cytomegalovirus exposure and HLA in healthy donors. The PCR contained 60 Vbeta and 13 Jbeta primers. Libraries were prepared by immunoSEQ multiplex PCR; TCRdb keeps only in-frame clonotypes and omits some of them. The sample shows 140,000 or so clones, roughly 76% of them seen only once. The V end lost 5 bases, the J end lost 1 base, and 5 bases lay between the germline ends. The CDR3 is 12 residues long. CDR1 and CDR2 (germline): LNHDA, SQIVND (reference sequence). The TCR comes from a woman between 25 and 40 years old in good health and CMV-seronegative. The V gene is TRBV19, the J gene TRBJ2-5; D call uncertain. Material: PBMCs. CDR3 nucleotide sequence: TGTGCCAGTAGTCAGGCCCAAGAGACCCAGTACTTC. Its protein product is CASSQAQETQYF.